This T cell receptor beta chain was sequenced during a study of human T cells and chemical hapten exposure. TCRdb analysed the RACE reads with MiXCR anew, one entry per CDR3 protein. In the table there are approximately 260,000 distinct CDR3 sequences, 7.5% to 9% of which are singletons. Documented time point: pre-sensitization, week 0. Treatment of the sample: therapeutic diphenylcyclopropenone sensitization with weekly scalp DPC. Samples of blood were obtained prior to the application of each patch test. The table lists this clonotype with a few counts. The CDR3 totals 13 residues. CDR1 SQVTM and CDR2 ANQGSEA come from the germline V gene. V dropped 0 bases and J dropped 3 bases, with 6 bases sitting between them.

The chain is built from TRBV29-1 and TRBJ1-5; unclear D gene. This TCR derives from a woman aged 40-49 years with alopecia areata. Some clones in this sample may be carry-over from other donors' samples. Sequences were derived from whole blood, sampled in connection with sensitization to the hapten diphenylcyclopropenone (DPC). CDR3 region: CSVEEGINQPQHF. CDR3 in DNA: TGCAGCGTTGAAGAGGGAATCAATCAGCCCCAGCATTTT.